The T cell receptor beta chain described here comes from a study of blood T cell repertoires in COVID-19. Whole-study context: Whether acute or convalescent, the COVID-19 samples came from the United States, Italy and Spain.

The data were produced by immunoSEQ multiplex PCR, yet TCRdb's version contains in-frame clones alone and is incomplete. The sample lists approximately 110,000 clones, around 84% seen once, with about an eighth in the top ten. Trimming cost V 3 bases and J 4 bases, with 13 bases left between them. Germline lookup yields CDR1 MNHEY and CDR2 SVGEGT. The CDR3 sequence is 14 residues long. Source material: peripheral blood. This sequence was found in a human donor in a cohort sampled during active COVID-19. V is TRBV6-2 or TRBV6-3 and J is TRBJ2-7; D not resolved. CDR3 nucleotides: TGTGCCAGCAGTTATTACGGGTTCGGGTACGAGCAGTACTTC. Translated: CASSYYGFGYEQYF.